This T cell receptor beta chain came from a study of blood T cell repertoires in COVID-19. Study-level background: Italy, Spain and the United States were the sources of the convalescent and acute COVID-19 samples.

This clone occurred once. The CDR3 extends over 12 amino acids. V shed 7 bases and J 3 bases; nucleotides not matched to a gene: 2. Germline V CDR1 and CDR2: MNHEY, SVGAGI. In the original analysis: Estimated nucleated cell counts came from reference gene primer amplification. TCRdb's table, derived via immunoSEQ multiplex PCR, lists solely in-frame clones and lacks some. V, J and clone size are those of that table, while D and trimming were read from the DNA. The table shows under 45,000 clones, with more than 65% occurring only once. The sequence derives from a man older than 75 with acute or convalescent COVID-19. The specimen sequenced was peripheral blood. The chain employs TRBV6-5 and TRBJ2-5; 7 bases are a match to TRBD1. CDR3 sequence: CASMGTEETQYF. CDR3 coding DNA: TGTGCCAGCATGGGGACAGAAGAGACCCAGTACTTC.